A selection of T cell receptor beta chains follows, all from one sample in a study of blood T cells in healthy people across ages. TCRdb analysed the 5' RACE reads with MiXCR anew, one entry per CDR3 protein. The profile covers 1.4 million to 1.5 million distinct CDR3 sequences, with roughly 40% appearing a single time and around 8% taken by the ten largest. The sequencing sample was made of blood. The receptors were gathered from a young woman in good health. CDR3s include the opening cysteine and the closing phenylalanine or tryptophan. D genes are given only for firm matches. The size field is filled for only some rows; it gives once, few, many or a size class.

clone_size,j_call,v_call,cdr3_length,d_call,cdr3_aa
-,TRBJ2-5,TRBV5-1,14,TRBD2,CASSFRTSNDEQYF
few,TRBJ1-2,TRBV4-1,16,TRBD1,CASSQYSGTVIWGYTF
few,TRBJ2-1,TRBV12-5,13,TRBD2,CASGRGAYNEQFF
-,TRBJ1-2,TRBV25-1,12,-,CASLAGARGYTF
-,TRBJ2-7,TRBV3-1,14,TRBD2,CASHPGTSGYEQYF
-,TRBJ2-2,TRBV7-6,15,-,CASSPGMSNTGELFF
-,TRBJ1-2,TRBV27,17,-,CASSLSGRGAGYYGYTF
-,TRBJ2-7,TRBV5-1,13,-,CASSWRDGYEQYF
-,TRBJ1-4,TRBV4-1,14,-,CASSQMAGDEKLFF
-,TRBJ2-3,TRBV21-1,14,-,CASSNQNEERTQYF
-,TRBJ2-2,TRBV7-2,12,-,CASSLAIGELFF
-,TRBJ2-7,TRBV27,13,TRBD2,CASNIGGGYEQYF
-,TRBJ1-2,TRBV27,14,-,CASSQPGRNYGYTF
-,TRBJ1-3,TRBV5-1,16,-,CASSLGGDVSGNTIYF
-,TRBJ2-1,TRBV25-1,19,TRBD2,CASSEFFNVVAGEDNEQFF
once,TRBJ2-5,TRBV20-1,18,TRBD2,CSARVLEGLAGAQEAQYF
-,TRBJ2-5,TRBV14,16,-,CASGIHGGGPQETQYF
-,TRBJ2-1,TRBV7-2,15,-,CASIYGPSASYEQFF
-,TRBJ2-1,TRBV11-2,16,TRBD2,CASSLVGGANYNEQFF
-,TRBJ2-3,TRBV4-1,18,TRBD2,CASSSGGLAVQEPDTQYF
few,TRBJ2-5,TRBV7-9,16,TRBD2,CASSLAASGPGETQYF
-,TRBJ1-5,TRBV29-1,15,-,CSVHYRERFNQPQHF
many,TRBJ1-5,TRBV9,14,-,CASSVGDSNQPQHF
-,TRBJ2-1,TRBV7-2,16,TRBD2,CASSLLAGGSFVEQFF
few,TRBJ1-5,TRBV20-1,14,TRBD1,CSATDRAGNQPQHF
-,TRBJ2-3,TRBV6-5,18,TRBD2,CASSYSSESGRGTDTQYF
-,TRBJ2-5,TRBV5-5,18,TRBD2,CASSLGPGLAQTQETQYF
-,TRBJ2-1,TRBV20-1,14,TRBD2,CSAAGGRSYNEQFF
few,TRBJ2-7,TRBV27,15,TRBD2,CASSLMASGSHEQYF
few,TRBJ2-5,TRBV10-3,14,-,CAISSGTNQETQYF
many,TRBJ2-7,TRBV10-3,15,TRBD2,CAISDLAGGHYEQYF
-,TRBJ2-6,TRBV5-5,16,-,CASSLDRGSGANVPTF
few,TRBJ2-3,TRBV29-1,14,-,CSVIFDSYTDTQYF
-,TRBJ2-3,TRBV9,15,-,CASSVWTSSTDTQYF
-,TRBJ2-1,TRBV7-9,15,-,CASSLAGSAYNERFF
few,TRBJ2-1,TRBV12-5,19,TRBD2,CASGSAGTSGGIRYNEQFF
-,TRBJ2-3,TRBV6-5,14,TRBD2,CATRGSGGTDTQYF
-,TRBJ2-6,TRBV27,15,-,CASSLSLVRGDVLTF
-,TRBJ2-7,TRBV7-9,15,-,CASSFVTGDLYEQYF
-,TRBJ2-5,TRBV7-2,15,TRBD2,CASRAGLAGAHEQYF
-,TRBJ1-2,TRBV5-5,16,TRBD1,CASSLVRDSPNYGYTF
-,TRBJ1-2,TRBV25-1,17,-,CASSEWWVRDEPYGYTF